This T cell receptor (beta chain) came from a study of blood T cell repertoires in COVID-19. V dropped 0 bases and J dropped 9 bases, with 14 bases sitting between them. The CDR3 runs 14 residues. CDR1 and CDR2 from the germline V gene are LGHNA and YSLEER. The table came from immunoSEQ multiplex PCR; TCRdb's copy has only in-frame clones and leaves some out. In the table there are 260,000 or so clones, around four fifths of which are singletons. V usage is TRBV4-3 and J usage is TRBJ1-1; no reliable D call. The clonotype originates from a woman between 65 and 79 years old with acute or convalescent COVID-19. The sequenced sample was peripheral blood. The CDR3 here is CASSQDGLSWKAFF. The CDR3 region has the DNA TGCGCCAGCAGCCAAGATGGGCTGTCGTGGAAAGCTTTCTTT.